The subject of this entry is one TCR beta chain. In the authors' workflow: Each donor had about 95,000 to nearly 500,000 clonotypes. TCRdb reprocessed the 5' RACE reads with MiXCR, giving one entry per CDR3 protein. TCRdb's processing, not the authors', yielded these V and J calls. The sample lists a few hundred thousand distinct CDR3 sequences, about 28% occurring once. Six healthy women, forming three identical twin pairs, donated samples. The three twin pairs were reared together, likely meeting the same infections. This record comes from a study of identical twins' blood T cells. The CDR3 is 15 residues long. Germline V gives CDR1 SGHDN, CDR2 FVKESK. V lost 4 bases and J lost 2, with 15 bases in between.

The receptor's source is a woman between 18 and 50 years old in good health. The rearrangement uses TRBV14 and TRBJ2-7, with D tentatively TRBD1 or TRBD2 (5 bases each). The sequenced material came from PBMCs. The CDR3 region has the DNA TGTGCCAGCAGCCCTTTGAGGGGCAGTCCCTACGAGCAGTACTTC. Translated: CASSPLRGSPYEQYF.